This T cell receptor beta chain emerged from a study of shared clonotypes between healthy human individuals (dated by TCRdb to about 2020). With respect to the entire study: The cohort comprised a couple of women and a few men aged 18 to 49 years. Per donor, three plates each were used for CD4 naive and CD4 memory, two for CD8 naive, and one for CD8 memory. Blood TCR repertoires of several healthy adults were deeply sequenced to estimate repertoire size and the extent of clonotype sharing between individuals. To increase sequencing depth and limit assay-specific biases, TCR repertoire library preparation and sequencing were carried out by different laboratories using diverse techniques. Leukapheresis yielded between about 0.85 and 10 billion PBMCs per donor. Overall results and qualifications from the work: Pairwise subsampling led to the expectation that sequencing depth would affect the degree of clonotype sharing among donors. Compared with non-shared clonotypes, the clonotypes found in all four sorted-subset donors had higher generation probabilities. Because the study included a small number of donors, the genetic and exposure-history diversity represented was limited. Estimated clonotype richness was generally larger for naive than for memory subsets. Sampling was limited to blood, and TCR repertoires in tissue likely differ from TCR repertoires in blood. Incomplete sequencing was indicated by rarefaction of sorted-subset datasets, despite the large sequencing depth. Across four donors, approximately 5% of naive CD4, 3% to 3.5% of naive CD8, under 2.5% of memory CD4, and over 0.35% of memory CD8 clonotypes were shared.

TCR CDR3 regions were amplified from genomic DNA by multiplex PCR using the deep immunoSEQ assay. Genomic DNA extracted from each cell subset was distributed evenly over all wells of several immunoSEQ 96-well plates, and each plate served as one replicate. For sorted subsets, each replicate PCR was loaded with approximately 0.2 ug genomic DNA, equivalent to 25,000 to 30,000 T cell genomes. Purified libraries were quantified with a Qubit 3.0 fluorometer, sized on a Bioanalyzer 2100, and re-quantified with the KAPA Library Quantification kit. A separate single-read 150-cycle Illumina NextSeq 550 flow cell was used to sequence each immunoSEQ 96-well plate. As for how the authors treated the data: Because the immunoSEQ output held only junctional sequences and lacked quality scores, the filtering could not match the filtering applied to full-length reads. Sequences were annotated with PyIR, a Python wrapper for IgBLAST v1.9, and V/J genes and CDR3 were assigned using IMGT germline references. Reads were filtered out if the reads had weak V/J assignments (E-value above 1e-6), no CDR3, stop codons, out-of-frame junctions, or ambiguous translated residues. V3J clonotypes were defined by identical inferred V gene, J gene, and CDR3 amino acid sequence. Percentage overlap between repertoires was computed as shared unique clonotypes divided by the size of the smaller repertoire. Richness of each repertoire was evaluated using RTK rarefaction, the Chao1 estimator, and Recon v2.1 estimates of unobserved clonotypes. Generation probabilities for all TCRbeta clonotypes obtained by the gDNA method from a few donors were computed using OLGA. TCRdb took this table from immuneACCESS and kept in-frame rearrangements with V and J called. Such tables lack part of the clones; where checked against another copy, unresolved V genes explain under half of the gap, and the rest is unexplained. The V and J calls and clone size were taken over from that table, and D and trimming were inferred from the DNA. The sample profile shows millions of clones; roughly 94% of them were found once. The top ten clonotypes cover under 0.15% of the sample.

The germline ends are 6 bases apart after V is trimmed by 2 bases and J by 4 bases. Counted from cysteine to phenylalanine, this CDR3 has 14 amino acids. Only the CDR3 DNA is retained, 42 bases long and in frame from the first base. CDR1 and CDR2, per the germline V gene, are MNHEY and SVGAGI. Donors were healthy HIV-negative adults with no recently reported acute infections or vaccinations. Only Caucasian adults living in Nashville, Tennessee, USA were represented among the donors. CD4+ T cells were enriched through magnetic negative selection, after which naive cells were positively selected on CD45RA and the remaining negative fraction served as the memory subset. Blood was obtained by leukapheresis, after which PBMCs were separated by Ficoll-Histopaque density gradient centrifugation and cryopreserved in liquid nitrogen vapor phase. Purity and quantity of every magnetically sorted T cell population were checked by analytical flow cytometry. From each sorted fraction, genomic DNA was isolated and quantified by UV absorbance on a Nanodrop 2000c.

With regard to this clone: Its target antigen remains unknown. No base quality information exists; no much larger clone differs at one position.

The material sequenced was naive CD4+ T cells sorted from blood. What the cell subset or site label conveys for this sample: CD45RA+ positively selected. This receptor was taken from a man in his late teens or twenties in good health. The rearranged chain carries TRBV6-5 and TRBJ1-6; a tentative D call is TRBD1 (5 bases match). The CDR3 sequence is CASSYTGYNSPLHF. The DNA is TGTGCCAGCAGTTACACAGGATATAATTCACCCCTCCACTTT.